Listed below are T cell receptor beta chains from one sample, sequenced in a study of shared clonotypes between healthy human individuals. Using immunoSEQ multiplex PCR, the repertoire was profiled, and TCRdb retains in-frame clones only, with some absent. Among about 2 million clones, less than 95% were seen once, and the ten largest hold around 1.1%. What was sequenced was naive CD8+ T cells sorted from blood. The receptors come from a man younger than 30 in good health. CDR3s include the opening cysteine and the closing phenylalanine or tryptophan. Fields, in order: V gene, D gene, clone size, J gene, CDR3 DNA, CDR3 protein. The D gene is left open where the match is weak. Part of the rows lack a size; the others show once, few, many or a class for expanded clones.

TRBV4-1	NA	NA	TRBJ1-5	TGCGCCAGCAGCCAATTGGGGGGGATTGGACAGCCCCAGCATTTT	CASSQLGGIGQPQHF
TRBV6-6	NA	NA	TRBJ1-1	TGTGCCAGCAGTTACGAGGGGATTGAAGCTTTCTTT	CASSYEGIEAFF
TRBV4-2	TRBD2	once	TRBJ2-1	TGTGCCAGCAGCCAAGAAGCGGGAGGGCTTAATGAGCAGTTCTTC	CASSQEAGGLNEQFF
TRBV7-9	NA	NA	TRBJ2-7	TGTGCCAGCAGCTTAGTGTTCGGCGAGCAGTACTTC	CASSLVFGEQYF
TRBV2	NA	NA	TRBJ2-6	TGTGCCAGCGAGGATATCTCTGGGGCCAACGTCCTGACTTTC	CASEDISGANVLTF
TRBV2	NA	NA	TRBJ1-1	TGTGCCACCAGGGGTAACACTGAAGCTTTCTTT	CATRGNTEAFF
TRBV19	NA	NA	TRBJ2-7	TGTGCCAGTAGTTTTTCGACAGGTGGCGGGTACGAGCAGTACTTC	CASSFSTGGGYEQYF
TRBV6-5	NA	NA	TRBJ1-5	TGTGCCAGCAGTACCAGTCTGGGGGGCAATCAGCCCCAGCATTTT	CASSTSLGGNQPQHF
TRBV27	NA	NA	TRBJ2-7	TGTGCCAGCAGTTTAAGCCCGGACGGCGAGCAGTACTTC	CASSLSPDGEQYF
TRBV4-1	NA	NA	TRBJ1-2	TGCGCCAGCAGCCAAGAGAGGACAGTTCCACTTCCTAGCTATGGCTACACCTTC	CASSQERTVPLPSYGYTF
TRBV30	NA	NA	TRBJ1-1	TGTGCCTGGAGTGTACTGGGGCCCGACACTGAAGCTTTCTTT	CAWSVLGPDTEAFF
TRBV7-2	NA	NA	TRBJ1-1	TGTGCCAGCAGCGTCCAGGGGACTGAAGCTTTCTTT	CASSVQGTEAFF
TRBV7-2	TRBD1	NA	TRBJ2-7	TGTGCCAGCAGCTTAGGGGGGCCCTTTACAGGGGGCCTCTACGAGCAGTACTTC	CASSLGGPFTGGLYEQYF
TRBV7-9	TRBD2	NA	TRBJ2-3	TGTGCCAGCAGCCCGGATAGCGGGGCGAGCACAGATACGCAGTATTTT	CASSPDSGASTDTQYF
TRBV27	NA	NA	TRBJ2-2	TGTGCCAGCAGTCCGGGGGGCCGTACCGGGGAGCTGTTTTTT	CASSPGGRTGELFF
TRBV4-3	NA	once	TRBJ2-1	TGCGCCAGCAGCCAAGGAATAGCGCCCTACAATGAGCAGTTCTTC	CASSQGIAPYNEQFF
TRBV18	NA	NA	TRBJ2-5	TGTGCCAGCTCACTAGAACTACAGGCGTCCCAAGAGACCCAGTACTTC	CASSLELQASQETQYF
TRBV4-1	NA	NA	TRBJ1-1	TGCGCCAGCAGCCAAGATCCCAGGCTGAACACTGAAGCTTTCTTT	CASSQDPRLNTEAFF
TRBV6-1	TRBD1	NA	TRBJ2-3	TGTGCCAGCAGTGACGGGACAGGGGAAACAGATACGCAGTATTTT	CASSDGTGETDTQYF
TRBV4-1	NA	NA	TRBJ1-3	TGCGCCAGCAGCCAAGCGGGGGACAAGGGAAACACCATATATTTT	CASSQAGDKGNTIYF
TRBV5-4	NA	NA	TRBJ2-3	TGTGCCAGCATGGGCCCCACAGATACGCAGTATTTT	CASMGPTDTQYF
TRBV4-1	NA	NA	TRBJ2-2	TGCGCCAGCAGCCTAGTACAGAACACCGGGGAGCTGTTTTTT	CASSLVQNTGELFF
TRBV4-1	TRBD1	NA	TRBJ1-2	TGCGCCAGCAGCCACTCCGCAGGGGGCGCGGATGGCTACACCTTC	CASSHSAGGADGYTF
TRBV7-3	NA	NA	TRBJ2-2	TGTGCCAGCAGCGAGACAGGCAACACCGGGGAGCTGTTTTTT	CASSETGNTGELFF
TRBV7-9	TRBD1	NA	TRBJ2-3	TGTGCCAGCAGCAACGAGGGGGCCGACTTCACAGATACGCAGTATTTT	CASSNEGADFTDTQYF
TRBV6-6	NA	NA	TRBJ1-3	TGTGCCAGCATAGAAGGTTTCTCTGGAAACACCATATATTTT	CASIEGFSGNTIYF
TRBV13	NA	NA	TRBJ2-1	TGTGCCAGCAGCTTAGGGTCAGGGGAGCAGTTCTTC	CASSLGSGEQFF
TRBV28	TRBD1	NA	TRBJ1-5	TGTGCCAGCAGCTGGACAGGGAACAATCAGCCCCAGCATTTT	CASSWTGNNQPQHF
TRBV9	TRBD1	NA	TRBJ2-7	TGTGCCAGCAGCGTAGCCCTAATATGGACAGGGTCCTACGAGCAGTACTTC	CASSVALIWTGSYEQYF
TRBV30	NA	NA	TRBJ2-2	TGTGCCTGGAGTTCGTCCGCGCCCGGGGAGCTGTTTTTT	CAWSSSAPGELFF
TRBV4-1	NA	NA	TRBJ2-6	TGCGCCAGCAGCCAAGAACTACGGCTGTATGAGGCCAACGTCCTGACTTTC	CASSQELRLYEANVLTF
TRBV7-2	TRBD2	NA	TRBJ2-1	TGTGCCAGCAGCTCGCGGGGACTAGCGGGAGAGTTGTACTACAATGAGCAGTTCTTC	CASSSRGLAGELYYNEQFF
TRBV7-8	NA	NA	TRBJ1-4	TGTGCCAGCACCCATATAAAAGGAGGGGTGTATGAAAAACTGTTTTTT	CASTHIKGGVYEKLFF
TRBV2	NA	NA	TRBJ2-2	TGTGCCAGCAGTGCCCGACGGACGAACACCGGGGAGCTGTTTTTT	CASSARRTNTGELFF
TRBV4-2	TRBD2	NA	TRBJ2-2	TGTGCCAGCAGCCCCGGTCCCCCCGGAGCGGGGGACAACACCGGGGAGCTGTTTTTT	CASSPGPPGAGDNTGELFF
TRBV7-8	NA	NA	TRBJ1-1	TGTGCCAGCAGCTACAGGGCGAACACTGAAGCTTTCTTT	CASSYRANTEAFF
TRBV7-9	NA	NA	TRBJ2-1	TGTGCCAGCAGCTCGTCCGTAGAGAGCTCCTACAATGAGCAGTTCTTC	CASSSSVESSYNEQFF